Presented here are 18 T cell receptor beta chains from one specimen sequenced in a study of T-cell reconstitution after alpha-beta-depleted transplantation in children. Unique molecular identifiers were built into the TCRbeta library. Each CDR3 protein gets one entry after TCRdb re-called the PCR reads with MiXCR. Of hundreds of thousands of distinct CDR3 sequences listed, around 11% are singletons. The source material was PBMCs from the stem cell graft donor, sampled from the stem cell graft. Receptors were obtained from a human donor who donated a stem cell graft to a child with acute lymphoblastic leukemia.

This clonotype has ten or more counts. The gene calls are TRBV28 and TRBJ2-2; either TRBD1 or TRBD2 may supply D (5 bases each). This CDR3 region has 13 residues. V gave up 7 bases and J gave up 8 bases, with 14 bases separating them. CDR1 is MDHEN, CDR2 SYDVKM, per germline. The CDR3 loop reads CASTRTPGGELFF. CDR3 nucleotides: TGTGCCAGCACCCGGACTCCAGGGGGGGAGCTGTTTTTT.

Comments on this clonotype: A much larger clone lies a single base off, so this may be a read error. It is unclear where the CDR3 begins or ends on the DNA, so no DNA is shown, and the CDR3 is as TCRdb lists it. This chain joins TRBV25-1 and TRBJ2-7; the table calls TRBD2, which could not be checked here. Germline-derived CDR1 and CDR2 are MGHDK and SYGVNS. The CDR3 region is 14 residues in length, termini included. Here the CDR3 reads CASTVAGGTYEQNF.

This chain's CDR3 is CASSLMGLAGRETQYF. As DNA, the CDR3 is TGTGCCAGCAGCTTGATGGGACTAGCGGGGAGAGAGACCCAGTACTTC. The J gene is TRBJ2-5, the V gene TRBV7-2, with 13 nucleotides matching TRBD2. Germline assignment: CDR1 SGHTA and CDR2 FQGNSA. The V gene end was trimmed by 3 bases and the J gene end by 4 bases; junction bases not matched to a gene: 5. CDR3 length equals 16 residues.

This clonotype was counted between two and nine times. The J gene is TRBJ2-5, the V gene TRBV10-3; perhaps TRBD2 as D (6 bases). CDR3 length equals 15 residues. Germline V gene data show CDR1 as ENHRY and CDR2 as SYGVKD. V shed 0 bases and J shed 5 bases, with 13 bases lying between them. DNA for the CDR3: TGTGCCATCAGTGAGTCCGGGGGAGAGGGGGAGACCCAGTACTTC. Encoded protein: CAISESGGEGETQYF.

This clonotype has at least ten counts. The chain combines TRBV11-2 with TRBJ1-2, with D possibly matching TRBD1 (5 bases). This CDR3 spans 14 amino acids. Germline V gives CDR1 SGHAT, CDR2 FQNNGV. Trimming shortened V by 0 bases and J by 2 bases, and 7 bases separated the two germline ends. In DNA form, the CDR3 reads TGTGCCAGCAGCTTAGACGGGGGAAACTATGGCTACACCTTC. Protein: CASSLDGGNYGYTF.

This clonotype has a count of ten or more. CDR3 bases: TGTGCCAGCATCCAGTTAGTCCATAGGAGGACGAGCGCCTACGAGCAGTACTTC. It yields the protein CASIQLVHRRTSAYEQYF. The chain carries TRBV28 and TRBJ2-7; TRBD2 might be the D (5 bases). The CDR3 totals 18 residues. Germline CDR1 MDHEN, CDR2 SYDVKM. The V end lost 7 bases, the J end lost 2 bases, and 27 bases lay between the germline ends.

The rearrangement joins TRBV9 to TRBJ1-2; D possibly corresponds to TRBD1 (6 bases). CDR1 is SGDLS, CDR2 YYNGEE, per germline. V lost 3 bases and J lost 6, with 18 bases in between. The CDR3 is made up of 15 amino acids. CDR3 sequence: CASSAGGGGAHGYTF. The CDR3 region has the DNA TGTGCCAGCAGCGCTGGGGGTGGGGGGGCACATGGCTACACCTTC.

V usage is TRBV5-1 and J usage is TRBJ1-1, with D unresolved. V lost 0 bases and J 1 base, leaving 13 bases between the germline ends. This CDR3 has 16 residues. The germline V gene encodes CDR1 SGHRS and CDR2 YFSETQ. This CDR3 is CASSLAVPTPNTEAFF. The CDR3 coding sequence is TGCGCCAGCAGCTTGGCCGTCCCGACCCCGAACACTGAAGCTTTCTTT.

This clonotype has just a few counts. The V gene is TRBV29-1, the J gene TRBJ2-2; 7 bases fit TRBD2. The CDR3 loop spans 16 amino acids. Germline CDR1 SQVTM, CDR2 ANQGSEA. The J segment lost 0 bases and the V segment lost 4 bases, leaving 8 bases of the junction unmatched. CDR3 region: CSVGGGGATNTGELFF. DNA for the CDR3: TGCAGCGTTGGGGGGGGAGGGGCAACGAACACCGGGGAGCTGTTTTTT.

This clonotype has a count of ten or more. CDR3 bases: TGCGCCAGCAGCTCTAGCGGGAGGCCTGTTGATGAGCAGTTCTTC. This gives the protein CASSSSGRPVDEQFF. V gene TRBV5-1 combines with J gene TRBJ2-1; 11 nucleotides agree with TRBD2. Germline V gene sequence: CDR1 SGHRS, CDR2 YFSETQ. The CDR3 has 15 residues. V lost 3 bases to trimming and J lost 8 bases; unmatched junction nucleotides: 7.

V gene TRBV13 combines with J gene TRBJ2-1; D is undetermined. The germline CDR1 and CDR2 sequences are PRHDT and FYEKMQ (reference sequence). The V and J ends lost 5 bases and 9 bases respectively, with 11 bases between them. CDR3 length: 12 residues. CDR3 DNA sequence: TGTGCCAGCAGCGAAGATCGGGTTGAGCAGTTCTTC. Its translation is CASSEDRVEQFF.

This clonotype was detected many times. The genes are TRBV29-1 and TRBJ1-1; D call uncertain. The CDR3 is 14 amino acids. Germline CDR1 and CDR2: SQVTM and ANQGSEA. V was clipped by 3 bases and J by 1 base, with 12 bases between them. In DNA, the CDR3 is TGCAGCGTTGAGAACGCCGACCCGAACACTGAAGCTTTCTTT. Translated: CSVENADPNTEAFF. The complete variable domain, with remaining parts taken from reference TRBV29-1 and TRBJ1-1, reads SAVISQKPSRDICQRGTSLTIQCQVDSQVTMMFWYRQQPGQSLTLIATANQGSEATYESGFVIDKFPISRPNLTFSTLTVSNMSPEDSSIYLCSVENADPNTEAFFGQGTRLTVV.

The chain joins TRBV7-6 to TRBJ1-1, with a possible D match to TRBD1 (5 bases). The CDR3 length is 13 residues. V was clipped by 1 base and J by 10 bases, with 13 bases between them. Per the germline V gene, CDR1 is SGHVS and CDR2 is FNYEAQ. Here the CDR3 reads CASSLVDRRGAFF. The DNA of the CDR3 is TGTGCCAGCAGCTTAGTTGATAGGAGGGGAGCTTTCTTT.

This clonotype has just a few counts. The chain carries TRBV29-1 and TRBJ2-7; 12 nucleotides match TRBD1. This CDR3 region has 14 residues. V was clipped by 6 bases and J by 4 bases; unmatched bases: 7. From germline, CDR1 is SQVTM and CDR2 ANQGSEA. CDR3 DNA: TGCAGCGTCGCCGGGACAGGGGGCGTTTACGAGCAGTACTTC. Translated, it gives CSVAGTGGVYEQYF.

This clonotype was counted many times. The chain links TRBV7-9 to TRBJ2-7, with 7 bases matching TRBD1. Germline values: CDR1 SEHNR, CDR2 FQNEAQ (reference sequence). The CDR3 spans 12 residues. V was clipped by 4 bases and J by 6 bases; unmatched bases: 3. CDR3 sequence reads: CASSSDRVEQYF. CDR3 nucleotides: TGTGCCAGCAGCTCCGACAGGGTCGAGCAGTACTTC. Based on the CDR3 plus reference TRBV7-9 and TRBJ2-7, the full variable domain is DTGVSQNPRHKITKRGQNVTFRCDPISEHNRLYWYRQTLGQGPEFLTYFQNEAQLEKSRLLSDRFSAERPKGSFSTLEIQRTEQGDSAMYLCASSSDRVEQYFGPGTRLTVT.

This clonotype was seen at least ten times. This chain connects TRBV29-1 to TRBJ2-3; D is unclear. Germline V gives CDR1 SQVTM, CDR2 ANQGSEA. This CDR3 has 13 residues. Trimming left V 3 bases short and J 2 bases short, with 9 bases between. The chain's CDR3 is CSVELQLTDTQYF. CDR3 nucleotide sequence: TGCAGCGTTGAGTTACAGCTCACAGATACGCAGTATTTT.

This clonotype was counted ten times or more. The chain is built from TRBV27 and TRBJ2-1; TRBD2 matches at 10 bases. The germline V gene encodes CDR1 MNHEY and CDR2 SMNVEV (reference sequence). V lost 7 bases and J lost 3; bases outside the gene matches: 3. This CDR3 is 14 amino acids long. CDR3 residues: CASTSSGGYNEQFF. As DNA, the CDR3 is TGTGCCAGCACGTCTAGCGGGGGCTACAATGAGCAGTTCTTC.

As to this clonotype: One junction end does not reproduce the germline sequence, and a read error may be involved. The rearrangement links TRBV5-6 to TRBJ2-1; TRBD2 might be the D (6 bases). Germline V CDR1 and CDR2: SGHDT, YYEEEE. The CDR3 spans 14 residues. CDR3 nucleotide sequence: TGTGCCATCAGCGCCGGGACTCCCTACAATGAGCAGTTCTTC. It encodes CAISAGTPYNEQFF.